The sequence of this T cell receptor beta chain was determined in a study of blood T cell repertoires in COVID-19. Looking at the study overall: PBMCs, B-cell-depleted T cells, or T cells provided the cDNA or gDNA that made up the material.

In the study's own analysis: Reference gene primers were amplified, and this amplification served to estimate nucleated cell counts. Sequencing used immunoSEQ multiplex PCR; TCRdb keeps in-frame clones, though not all of them. That table is the source of V, J and clone size, and D and trimming were worked out from the DNA. This table holds about 50,000 clones, about 83% found once. There are 20 residues in the CDR3. This clonotype was sampled from a man between 40 and 49 years old with acute or convalescent COVID-19. The V and J genes are TRBV12-2 and TRBJ1-5; the table assigns TRBD1, which was not confirmed against the DNA. TRBV12-2 is marked as a pseudogene. Sequenced: peripheral blood. The chain's CDR3 is CASRLASRQGARTCNQPQHF. In DNA, the CDR3 is TGTGCAAGTCGCTTAGCCTCGAGACAGGGGGCCAGGACCTGCAATCAGCCCCAGCATTTT.